The next 13 T cell receptor beta chains were all read from a single sample in a study of T-cell memory formation after mild COVID-19. One entry per CDR3 protein, called by TCRdb with MiXCR from the 5' RACE reads. The table records roughly 250,000 distinct CDR3 sequences, 16% of them present only once. Material for sequencing was PBMCs or a T cell subset sorted from them (not recorded which). The receptors were gathered from a man aged 18 to 29 who had mild COVID-19 (a few samples of this study predate the infection). Cell type and time point are not known.

The V gene is TRBV28, the J gene TRBJ2-5; D is uncertain. The CDR3 runs 10 residues. V was cut by 8 bases and J by 7 bases, with 8 bases left in between. In germline, CDR1 is MDHEN, CDR2 SYDVKM. This chain's CDR3 is CASGPGTQYF. The CDR3 DNA reads as TGTGCCAGCGGACCAGGGACCCAGTACTTC.

This rearrangement joins TRBV20-1 to TRBJ1-2; tentatively, D is TRBD1 (5 bases). The CDR3 length is 12 residues. Germline-derived CDR1 and CDR2 are DFQATT and SNEGSKA (reference sequence). V lost 5 bases and J 4 bases, leaving 11 bases between the germline ends. CDR3: CSASDSPYGYTF. CDR3 nucleotides: TGCAGTGCTTCCGACAGCCCCTATGGCTACACCTTC.

This clonotype has a count of ten or more. The J gene is TRBJ2-5, the V gene TRBV5-5; maybe TRBD1 (5 bases). Trimming shortened V by 4 bases and J by 1 base, and 8 bases separated the two germline ends. Germline lookup yields CDR1 SGHKS and CDR2 YYEKEE (reference sequence). The CDR3 has 13 residues. This CDR3 reads CASSPGAQETQYF. The CDR3 bases are TGTGCCAGCAGCCCTGGGGCCCAAGAGACCCAGTACTTC.

CDR3 DNA sequence: TGTGCCAGCAGTTCCCCCACTGACAACCAGGGCGGGAAGACCCAGTACTTC. This gives the protein CASSSPTDNQGGKTQYF. The chain carries TRBV12-3 or TRBV12-4 and TRBJ2-5, with D perhaps matching TRBD2 (6 bases). Trimming took 4 bases from V and 6 from J, leaving 24 bases between them. The CDR3 has 17 residues.

This clonotype was observed a handful of times. The genes are TRBV5-4 and TRBJ2-5; D gene uncertain. Germline CDR1 reads SGHNT; CDR2 reads YYREEE (reference sequence). The CDR3 is made up of 14 amino acids. V gave up 0 bases and J gave up 4 bases, with 10 bases separating them. The DNA for the CDR3 is TGTGCCAGCAGCTTGGCGGCTTCGGGAGAGACCCAGTACTTC. Encoded protein: CASSLAASGETQYF.

The V gene is TRBV7-8, the J gene TRBJ2-2, with 8 nucleotides matching TRBD1. The germline V gene has CDR1 SGHVS and CDR2 FQNEAQ. The CDR3 is made up of 16 amino acids. After removal of 1 base from V and 6 bases from J, the junction contained 7 bases not matched to a gene. CDR3 DNA: TGTGCCAGCAGCTTAGGGCAGGGGGCTTGGGCCGGGGAGCTGTTTTTT. Its translation is CASSLGQGAWAGELFF.

This clonotype showed up just a few times. The chain combines TRBV5-1 with TRBJ2-3; D unresolved. V was trimmed by 3 bases and J by 4 bases, leaving 21 bases between them. CDR1 is SGHRS and CDR2 is YFSETQ in the germline V gene. CDR3 length: 17 residues. DNA of the CDR3: TGCGCCAGCAGCTCCCCCCCGTCGAGCTTGGCGGCAGATACGCAGTATTTT. Its translation: CASSSPPSSLAADTQYF.

This chain uses TRBV7-2 with TRBJ2-7, with D hard to call. The V gene's germline CDR1 is SGHTA and CDR2 FQGNSA. The CDR3 totals 15 residues. The CDR3 loop is CASSLSGLGPYGQYV. The CDR3, as DNA: TGTGCCAGCAGCCTCAGTGGTTTAGGGCCATACGGGCAGTACGTC.

This clonotype has only a few counts. The chain links TRBV20-1 to TRBJ1-5, with D possibly matching TRBD1 (5 bases). The ends were cut back, 6 bases at V and 3 bases at J, with 12 bases in the middle. In germline, CDR1 is DFQATT, CDR2 SNEGSKA (reference sequence). The length of the CDR3 is 13 residues. For the CDR3, the DNA is TGCAGTGCCAGTCCGGGGACCAATCAGCCCCAGCATTTT. Translation gives CSASPGTNQPQHF.

Ten or more counts support this clonotype. The chain is built from TRBV27 and TRBJ1-1; tentatively, D is TRBD1 (6 bases). The CDR3 sequence is 14 residues long. V lost 2 bases to trimming and J lost 5 bases, with 12 bases between them. Germline CDR1 reads MNHEY; CDR2 reads SMNVEV (reference sequence). CDR3 nucleotide sequence: TGTGCCAGCAGTTTACAGGGGAGAGGGACTGAAGCTTTCTTT. Protein sequence: CASSLQGRGTEAFF.

This clonotype was picked up a small number of times. This chain links TRBV7-9 with TRBJ1-1; TRBD1 might be the D (6 bases). The germline gives CDR1 SEHNR, CDR2 FQNEAQ (reference sequence). Trimming removed 6 bases at V and 0 bases at J, with 20 bases between. There are 17 residues in the CDR3. The CDR3 nucleotides are TGTGCCAGCAGACTCGTCGGGGGTCGGGACATGAACACTGAAGCTTTCTTT. This sequence encodes CASRLVGGRDMNTEAFF.

This chain connects TRBV12-3 or TRBV12-4 to TRBJ1-2; no reliable D call. CDR3 size: 13 residues. V was shortened by 3 bases and J by 4 bases, with 9 bases between the two germline ends. CDR3 loop: CASSFGVSYGYTF. The DNA for the CDR3 is TGTGCCAGCAGTTTTGGGGTCTCCTATGGCTACACCTTC.

This sequence joins TRBV12-3 or TRBV12-4 and TRBJ2-1; 7 bases agree with TRBD1. V lost 7 bases to trimming and J lost 9 bases; unmatched junction nucleotides: 12. The CDR3 totals 14 residues. CDR3 DNA sequence: TGTGCCAGCAACCGGGACAGTTCTTTCGGTGAGCAGTTCTTC. This encodes CASNRDSSFGEQFF.